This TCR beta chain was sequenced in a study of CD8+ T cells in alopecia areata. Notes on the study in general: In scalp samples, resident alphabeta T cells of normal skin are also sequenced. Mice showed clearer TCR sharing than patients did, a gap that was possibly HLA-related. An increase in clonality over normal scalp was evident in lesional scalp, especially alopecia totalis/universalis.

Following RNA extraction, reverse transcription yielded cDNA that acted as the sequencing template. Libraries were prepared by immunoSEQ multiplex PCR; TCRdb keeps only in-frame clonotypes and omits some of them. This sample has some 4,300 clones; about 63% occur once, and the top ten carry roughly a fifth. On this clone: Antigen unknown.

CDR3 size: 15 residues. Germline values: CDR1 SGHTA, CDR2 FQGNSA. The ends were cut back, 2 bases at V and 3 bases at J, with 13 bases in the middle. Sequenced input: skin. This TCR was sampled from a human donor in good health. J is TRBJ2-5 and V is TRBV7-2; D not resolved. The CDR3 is CASSLMEIREETQYF. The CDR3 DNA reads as TGTGCCAGCAGCTTAATGGAGATTCGAGAAGAGACCCAGTACTTC.